A single sample gave rise to the 26 T cell receptor beta chains below, sequenced in a study of T cells in Graves' hyperthyroidism and ophthalmopathy. RNA transcripts served as the template for amplifying TCR beta CDR3 regions. HTBI primers were the set used in a first-round RT-PCR of the TCR CDR3. Each CDR3 protein gets one entry after TCRdb re-called the multiplex PCR reads with MiXCR. The sample records 400,000 to 500,000 distinct CDR3 sequences, roughly 13% being singletons. The sequencing sample was made of blood. The origin of the receptors is a woman aged 18-29 years with Graves' hyperthyroidism.

This clonotype has a handful of counts. The chain combines TRBV10-3 with TRBJ2-1, with TRBD2 matching over 8 bases. CDR1 and CDR2 (germline): ENHRY, SYGVKD. The CDR3 extends over 11 amino acids. V lost 11 bases to trimming and J lost 15 bases; unmatched junction nucleotides: 12. The CDR3 region is CASGEGLVLFF. The CDR3, as DNA: TGTGCCTCCGGGGAGGGACTAGTGCTGTTCTTC.

This clonotype was detected ten times or more. This chain connects TRBV5-1 to TRBJ2-2; 9 nucleotides line up with TRBD1. Germline CDR1 reads SGHRS; CDR2 reads YFSETQ. The length of the CDR3 is 16 residues. With V trimmed by 0 bases and J by 5 bases, 5 bases remained unmatched. CDR3 nucleotides: TGCGCCAGCAGCTTGGAGGGGACAGGGAGGACCGGGGAGCTGTTTTTT. This translates into CASSLEGTGRTGELFF. The full variable domain, rest sourced from reference TRBV5-1 and TRBJ2-2, is KAGVTQTPRYLIKTRGQQVTLSCSPISGHRSVSWYQQTPGQGLQFLFEYFSETQRNKGNFPGRFSGRQFSNSRSEMNVSTLELGDSALYLCASSLEGTGRTGELFFGEGSRLTVL.

The chain has TRBV6-2 or TRBV6-3 and TRBJ1-5, with 10 positions matching TRBD1. The V and J ends lost 0 bases and 4 bases, in that order; junction bases with no gene match: 6. From germline, CDR1 is MNHEY and CDR2 SVGEGT. The CDR3 loop spans 17 amino acids. The DNA for the CDR3 is TGTGCCAGCAGTTACTCTGGGACAGGGGTTGGAAATCAGCCCCAGCATTTT. The encoded protein is CASSYSGTGVGNQPQHF.

This clonotype was recorded many times. The rearrangement uses TRBV2 and TRBJ2-1; TRBD2 might be the D (6 bases). V was cut by 1 base and J by 0 bases, with 13 bases left in between. Germline lookup yields CDR1 SNHLY and CDR2 FYNNEI. The CDR3 extends over 17 amino acids. The CDR3 protein is CASSEGRGGSSYNEQFF. CDR3 bases: TGTGCCAGCAGTGAAGGGCGCGGAGGGAGCTCCTACAATGAGCAGTTCTTC.

This clonotype has a count of ten or more. The chain employs TRBV10-3 and TRBJ2-1; TRBD2 is a possible D gene (6 bases). Germline CDR1 reads ENHRY; CDR2 reads SYGVKD. The CDR3 has 15 residues. Trimming stripped 6 bases from V and 0 bases from J, with 12 bases between. The CDR3 here is CAISDRGNSYNEQFF. DNA for the CDR3: TGTGCCATCAGCGATCGGGGGAACTCCTACAATGAGCAGTTCTTC.

This clonotype showed up many times. J is TRBJ1-2 and V is TRBV24-1; D gene unclear. Germline-derived CDR1 and CDR2 are KGHDR and SFDVKD. The CDR3 has 13 amino acids. V lost 4 bases, J lost 2 bases, and 7 bases lay in between. CDR3 sequence reads: CATSDEINYGYTF. The CDR3 DNA reads TGTGCCACCAGTGACGAGATCAACTATGGCTACACCTTC.

In this sample, this clonotype turned up many times. The chain carries TRBV19 and TRBJ2-7, with 10 bases fitting TRBD2. The CDR3 runs to 12 residues. The V gene end was trimmed by 6 bases and the J gene end by 6 bases; junction bases not matched to a gene: 2. Germline V gene data show CDR1 as LNHDA and CDR2 as SQIVND (reference sequence). In nucleotides, the CDR3 is TGTGCCAGTAGCCTAGCGGGAGCCGAGCAGTACTTC. Protein sequence: CASSLAGAEQYF.

Many counts were recorded for this clonotype. The chain joins TRBV12-3 or TRBV12-4 to TRBJ2-1, with TRBD2 matching over 7 bases. V dropped 0 bases and J dropped 6; count of bases not matched to a gene: 5. CDR3 length equals 15 residues. The CDR3 DNA reads as TGTGCCAGCAGTTTAGCGGGAGGGTCGATCAATGAGCAGTTCTTC. Amino acid sequence: CASSLAGGSINEQFF.

A remark on this clonotype: One end of the junction does not line up with germline, which may come from a read error. The chain is built from TRBV5-5 and TRBJ2-4; D perhaps matches TRBD1 (5 bases). Germline CDR1 and CDR2: SGHKS and YYEKEE (reference sequence). The CDR3 covers 14 residues. Here the CDR3 reads CASSLAGYVGIQYF. Written as DNA, the CDR3 is TGCGCCAGCAGCTTGGCAGGGTACGTGGGCATTCAGTACTTC.

Concerning this clonotype: Just one base apart from a much larger clone, this may be a read error. This chain connects TRBV7-7 to TRBJ2-5, with D hard to call. The CDR3 extends over 13 amino acids. Per the germline V gene, CDR1 is SSHAT and CDR2 is FNYEAQ (reference sequence). CDR3 sequence reads: CAGSLEVEETQYF. For the CDR3, the DNA is TGTGCTGGCAGCTTAGAGGTTGAGGAGACCCAGTACTTC.

The V gene is TRBV6-2 or TRBV6-3, the J gene TRBJ2-6; TRBD1 matches at 10 bases. In germline, CDR1 is MNHEY, CDR2 SVGEGT. V was clipped by 2 bases and J by 0 bases; unmatched bases: 4. There are 18 residues in the CDR3. The CDR3 nucleotides read TGTGCCAGCAGTTACCTTTGGACAGGGGGCTCTGGGGCCAACGTCCTGACTTTC. Its protein product is CASSYLWTGGSGANVLTF.

This clonotype came up many times. This chain links TRBV18 with TRBJ2-3; no clear D. V lost 1 base and J lost 1, with 9 bases in between. This CDR3 has 15 residues. Germline CDR1 reads KGHSH; CDR2 reads LQKENI. The CDR3 region is CASSPQEFGTDTQYF. The CDR3 region has the DNA TGTGCCAGCTCACCACAGGAATTTGGCACAGATACGCAGTATTTT.

As concerns this clonotype: A read error may be the cause here, since a much bigger clone is one base away. V is TRBV20-1 and J is TRBJ2-1; TRBD2 aligns across 8 bases. J lost 5 bases, V lost 4 bases, and 7 bases had no gene match. The CDR3 is made up of 14 amino acids. CDR1 and CDR2 from the germline V gene are DFQATT and SNEGSKA (reference sequence). In DNA form, the CDR3 reads TGCAGTGCTAAGTCAAGCGGGAGCCACAATGAGCAGTTCTTC. This translates into CSAKSSGSHNEQFF.

This clonotype appeared many times. V usage is TRBV6-2 or TRBV6-3 and J usage is TRBJ2-7, with 9 positions matching TRBD2. This CDR3 contains 19 residues. Germline CDR1 is MNHEY and CDR2 is SVGEGT. Germline trimming cut 4 bases from V and 3 bases from J; bases unmatched to any gene: 19. The CDR3 sequence: CASSFPLMGSGRSLYEQYF. The CDR3 coding sequence is TGTGCCAGCAGTTTCCCTCTCATGGGAAGCGGGAGGTCTCTCTACGAGCAGTACTTC.

This clonotype showed up just a few times. This chain links TRBV6-2 or TRBV6-3 with TRBJ2-3, with 12 bases matching TRBD1. The CDR3 covers 15 residues. J lost 3 bases, V lost 10 bases, and 8 bases had no gene match. The germline CDR1 and CDR2 sequences are MNHEY and SVGEGT. The CDR3 sequence: CAIGGTGGMTDTQYF. The CDR3, as DNA: TGTGCCATCGGTGGGACAGGGGGCATGACAGATACGCAGTATTTT.

This chain links TRBV7-8 with TRBJ2-1, with D maybe TRBD1 (5 bases). Germline CDR1 is SGHVS and CDR2 is FQNEAQ. The CDR3 consists of 13 residues. Trimming removed 1 base at V and 7 bases at J, with 8 bases between. The CDR3 bases are TGTGCCAGCAGCTTAGGGGGCATGAATGAGCAGTTCTTC. Translation: CASSLGGMNEQFF.

This clonotype was counted at least ten times. The V gene is TRBV24-1, the J gene TRBJ2-3; D is perhaps TRBD2 (6 bases). V lost 4 bases, J lost 0 bases, and 7 bases lay in between. CDR3 length: 14 amino acids. The germline V gene encodes CDR1 KGHDR and CDR2 SFDVKD. The CDR3 spells CATSEGTSTDTQYF. The CDR3, as DNA: TGTGCCACCAGTGAGGGGACTAGCACAGATACGCAGTATTTT.

Ten or more counts support this clonotype. V is TRBV11-1 and J is TRBJ2-7; 7 bases map to TRBD1. The germline V gene has CDR1 SGHAT and CDR2 FQDESV (reference sequence). J gave up 7 bases and V 7 bases, and 13 bases lay outside the gene matches. This CDR3 has 14 residues. CDR3 amino acids: CASNPTGNFGEQYF. In DNA, the CDR3 is TGTGCCAGCAACCCGACAGGGAATTTTGGAGAGCAGTACTTC.

This clonotype was seen a handful of times. CDR3 sequence: CASSSAGGDSPLHF. In DNA form, the CDR3 reads TGCGCCAGCAGCTCCGCTGGAGGGGATTCACCCCTCCACTTT. The V and J genes are TRBV5-1 and TRBJ1-6, with TRBD1 as a possible D gene (5 bases). Trimming stripped 3 bases from V and 8 bases from J, with 12 bases between. Germline CDR1 and CDR2: SGHRS and YFSETQ. The CDR3 has 14 amino acids.

This chain connects TRBV7-2 to TRBJ2-3; D gene uncertain. V was shortened by 2 bases and J by 6 bases, with 12 bases between the two germline ends. Germline values: CDR1 SGHTA, CDR2 FQGNSA. This CDR3 has 14 amino acids. The CDR3 nucleotides are TGTGCCAGCAGCTTAAGTCTGTCCGAGGATACGCAGTATTTT. The encoded protein is CASSLSLSEDTQYF.

This clonotype appeared many times. V gene TRBV27 combines with J gene TRBJ2-7; no clear D. Germline CDR1 is MNHEY and CDR2 is SMNVEV (reference sequence). The CDR3 extends over 13 amino acids. The V and J ends lost 5 bases and 0 bases respectively, with 8 bases between them. In DNA form, the CDR3 reads TGTGCCAGCAGTGTAAAACTCTCCTACGAGCAGTACTTC. As protein: CASSVKLSYEQYF.

This chain connects TRBV20-1 to TRBJ1-2; D unclear. With 2 bases removed from V and 4 bases from J, the gap between germline ends came to 20 bases. This CDR3 spans 16 amino acids. Germline CDR1 reads DFQATT; CDR2 reads SNEGSKA (reference sequence). The CDR3, as DNA: TGCAGTGCTAGACCGCCCGGACGGAGGATCCTCTATGGCTACACCTTC. Its protein product is CSARPPGRRILYGYTF.

This clonotype was found many times. CDR3 sequence: CSAGTGRNTEAFF. CDR3 DNA: TGCAGTGCGGGGACAGGCAGGAACACTGAAGCTTTCTTT. The chain has TRBV20-1 and TRBJ1-1, with 8 positions matching TRBD1. The CDR3 loop spans 13 amino acids. The V segment lost 6 bases and the J segment 1 base; nucleotides outside the gene matches: 4. Germline loops: CDR1 DFQATT, CDR2 SNEGSKA (reference sequence).

Ten or more counts support this clonotype. The V call is TRBV5-4, the J call TRBJ1-2; D ambiguous. The germline V gene has CDR1 SGHNT and CDR2 YYREEE (reference sequence). The CDR3 extends over 15 amino acids. Trimming removed 4 bases from V and 6 bases from J, with 19 bases in between. Here the CDR3 DNA reads TGTGCCAGCAGCAGAATCGGGGTCTTGAGGGATGGCTACACCTTC. It yields the protein CASSRIGVLRDGYTF.

This clonotype was observed at least ten times. The chain employs TRBV30 and TRBJ1-6; D is undetermined. V was cut by 0 bases and J by 10 bases, with 13 bases left in between. The CDR3 is made up of 14 amino acids. Germline V gene sequence: CDR1 GTSNPN, CDR2 SVGIG (reference sequence). For the CDR3, the DNA is TGTGCCTGGAGTGTTGGGGAGGTTGGGTCACCCCTCCACTTT. Encoded protein: CAWSVGEVGSPLHF. The full variable domain, its missing parts supplied by reference TRBV30 and TRBJ1-6, is SQTIHQWPATLVQPVGSPLSLECTVEGTSNPNLYWYRQAAGRGLQLLFYSVGIGQISSEVPQNLSASRPQDRQFILSSKKLLLSDSGFYLCAWSVGEVGSPLHFGNGTRLTVT.

In regard to this clonotype: This may come from a read error, since a much larger clone is one base off. The V gene is TRBV2, the J gene TRBJ1-1, with unresolved D. Germline assignment: CDR1 SNHLY and CDR2 FYNNEI. CDR3 length: 12 residues. CDR3 coding DNA: TGCGCCAGCGGCCCTGAAGGATCTCAAGCTTTCTTT. Translating gives CASGPEGSQAFF.